This TCR beta chain was captured in a study of T cell responses to AZD1222 COVID-19 vaccine. Study-level findings and limits: Nearly half of spike-specific TCRs reportedly target variant regions that are unmutated in the B.1.351 and B.1.1.7 variants. Without day 14 samples, only post-peak T cell repertoires were studied. Just six AZD1222 recipients tested seropositive at baseline.

The germline V gene encodes CDR1 SGHTA and CDR2 FQGNSA. The CDR3 runs 15 residues. The ends lost 3 bases at V and 2 bases at J; junction bases unmatched: 5. As to this clone: The target antigen is unknown.

Using immunoSEQ multiplex PCR, the repertoire was profiled, and TCRdb retains in-frame clones only, with some absent. Of approximately 160,000 clones in the sample, approximately 90% are singletons; the top ten hold approximately 2.9%. Here the sequenced sample was peripheral blood, taken on day 0 of AZD1222 vaccination. This sequence joins TRBV7-2 and TRBJ2-5; 8 bases are shared with TRBD1. The TCR comes from an adult in good health. Here the CDR3 DNA reads TGTGCCAGCAGCTTTAACAGGGGGGCTCAAGAGACCCAGTACTTC. It specifies CASSFNRGAQETQYF.